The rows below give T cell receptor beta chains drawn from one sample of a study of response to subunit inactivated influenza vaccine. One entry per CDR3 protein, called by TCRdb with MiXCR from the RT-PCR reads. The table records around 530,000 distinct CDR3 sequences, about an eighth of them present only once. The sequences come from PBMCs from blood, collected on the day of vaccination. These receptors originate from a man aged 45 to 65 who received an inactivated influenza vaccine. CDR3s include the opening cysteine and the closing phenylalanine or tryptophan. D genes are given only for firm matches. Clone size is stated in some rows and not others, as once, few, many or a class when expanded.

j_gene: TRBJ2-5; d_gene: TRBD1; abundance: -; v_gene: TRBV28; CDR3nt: TGTGCCAGCACGGACAGGGGGGGAGAGACCCAGTACTTC; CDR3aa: CASTDRGGETQYF
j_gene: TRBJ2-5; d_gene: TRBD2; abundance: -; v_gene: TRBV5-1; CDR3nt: TGCGCCAGCAGCTTGGGTCCCTACGAGCGGGGGCCCCAAGAGACCCAGTACTTC; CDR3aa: CASSLGPYERGPQETQYF
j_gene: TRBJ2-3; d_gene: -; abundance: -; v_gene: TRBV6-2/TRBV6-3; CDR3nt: TGTGCCAGCAGTTATCTCGGACTAATCACAGATACGCAGTATTTT; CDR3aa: CASSYLGLITDTQYF
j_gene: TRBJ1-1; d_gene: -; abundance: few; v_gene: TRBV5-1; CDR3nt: TGCGCCAGCAGCTACCCGGAGAACACTGAAGCTTTCTTT; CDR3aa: CASSYPENTEAFF
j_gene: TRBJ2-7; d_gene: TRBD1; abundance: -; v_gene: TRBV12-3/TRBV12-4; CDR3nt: TGTGCCAGCAGACGGACAGGGGGCGCATATAACGAGCAGTACTTC; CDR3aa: CASRRTGGAYNEQYF
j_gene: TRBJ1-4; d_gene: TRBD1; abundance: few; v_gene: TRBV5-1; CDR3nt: TGCGCCAGCGGGCCCGGGACAGCTAATGAAAAACTGTTTTTT; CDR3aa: CASGPGTANEKLFF
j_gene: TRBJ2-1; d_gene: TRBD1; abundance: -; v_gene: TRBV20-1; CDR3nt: TGCAGTGCTAGCCCGGGACAGGGGTACAATGAGCAGTTCTTC; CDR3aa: CSASPGQGYNEQFF
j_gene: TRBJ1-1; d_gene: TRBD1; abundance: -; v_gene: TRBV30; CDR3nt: TGTGCCTGGAGTTCCCCCAGGACAGGGGGCACTGAAGCTTTCTTT; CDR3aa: CAWSSPRTGGTEAFF
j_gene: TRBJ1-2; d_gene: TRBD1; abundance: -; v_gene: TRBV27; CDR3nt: TGTGCCAGCAGGTCCCAGGGGGCTTTCTATGGCTACACCTTC; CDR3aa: CASRSQGAFYGYTF
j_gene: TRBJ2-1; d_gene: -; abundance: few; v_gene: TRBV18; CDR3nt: TGTGCCAGCTCACCACCTCAGCGGGTCTACAATGAGCAGTTCTTC; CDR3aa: CASSPPQRVYNEQFF
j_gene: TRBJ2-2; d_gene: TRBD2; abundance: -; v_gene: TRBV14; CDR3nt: TGTGCCAGCAGCCGCCTACGGGGGGGCGGTACCGGGGAGCTGTTTTTT; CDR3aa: CASSRLRGGGTGELFF
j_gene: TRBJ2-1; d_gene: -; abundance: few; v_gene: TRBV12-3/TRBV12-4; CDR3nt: TGTGCCAGCAACCCCTCACCAGGGATTCCCTACAATGAGCAGTTCTTC; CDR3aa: CASNPSPGIPYNEQFF
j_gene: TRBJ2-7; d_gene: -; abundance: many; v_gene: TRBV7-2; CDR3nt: TGTGCCAGCAGCTTAGTGGGGAACGTCGACGAGCAGTACTTC; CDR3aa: CASSLVGNVDEQYF
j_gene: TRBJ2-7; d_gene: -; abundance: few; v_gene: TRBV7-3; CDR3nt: TGTGCCAGCAGCTTAGAGCACCATCCCTCCTACGAGCAGTACTTC; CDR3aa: CASSLEHHPSYEQYF
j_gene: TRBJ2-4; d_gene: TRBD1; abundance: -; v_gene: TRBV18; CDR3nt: TGTGCCAGCTCACCGGGCCTCGGGACAGGGAGGATTCAGTACTTC; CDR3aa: CASSPGLGTGRIQYF
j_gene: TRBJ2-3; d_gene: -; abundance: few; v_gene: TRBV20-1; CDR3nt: TGCAGTGCTAGCGAATCCACAGATACGCAGTATTTT; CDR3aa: CSASESTDTQYF
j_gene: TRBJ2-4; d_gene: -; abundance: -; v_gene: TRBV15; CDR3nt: TGTGCCACCAGCAGAGATTATCGAGTGGGGGCGGGTCAAGCCAAAAACATTCAGTACTTC; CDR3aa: CATSRDYRVGAGQAKNIQYF
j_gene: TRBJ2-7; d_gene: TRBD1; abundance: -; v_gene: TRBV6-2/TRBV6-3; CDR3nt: TGTGCCAGCAGTCAGGACGGGACAGGTGGTTCCTACGAGCAGTACTTC; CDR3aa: CASSQDGTGGSYEQYF
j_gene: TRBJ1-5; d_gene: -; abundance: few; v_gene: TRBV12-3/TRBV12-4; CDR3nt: TGTGCCAGCAGCCTCACAGGGAAAGGGCAGCCCCAGCATTTT; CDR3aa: CASSLTGKGQPQHF
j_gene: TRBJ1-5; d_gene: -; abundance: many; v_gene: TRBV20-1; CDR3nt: TGCAGTGCTAAAGCCGTGGCGGGACAGCCCCAGCATTTT; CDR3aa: CSAKAVAGQPQHF
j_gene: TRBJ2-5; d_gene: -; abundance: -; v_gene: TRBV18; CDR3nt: TGTGCCAGCTCACCAGGCAGGGAGGTACGAGAGACCCAGTACTTC; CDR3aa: CASSPGREVRETQYF
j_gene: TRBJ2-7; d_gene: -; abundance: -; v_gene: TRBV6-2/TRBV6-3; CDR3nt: TGTGCCAGCAGTTCAAGGACCCCCTGGGACGAGCAGTACTTC; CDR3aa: CASSSRTPWDEQYF
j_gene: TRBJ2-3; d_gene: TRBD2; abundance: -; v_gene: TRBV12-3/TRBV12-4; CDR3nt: TGTGCCAGCAGTTTGGGGGGGGGAGTAGATACGCAGTATTTT; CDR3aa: CASSLGGGVDTQYF
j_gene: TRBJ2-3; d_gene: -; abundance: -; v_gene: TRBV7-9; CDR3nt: TGTGCCAGCAGCCCTAGGACACGCACAGATACGCAGTATTTT; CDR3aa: CASSPRTRTDTQYF
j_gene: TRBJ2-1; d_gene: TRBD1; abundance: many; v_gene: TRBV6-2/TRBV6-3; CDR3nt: TGTGCCAGCAGTTACAACCCCGGGACAGGGAGCAATGAGCAGTTCTTC; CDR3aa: CASSYNPGTGSNEQFF
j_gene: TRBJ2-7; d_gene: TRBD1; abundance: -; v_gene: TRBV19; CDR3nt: TGTGCCAGTAGTATCCCGGGACAGGTGTACGAGCAGTACTTC; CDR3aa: CASSIPGQVYEQYF
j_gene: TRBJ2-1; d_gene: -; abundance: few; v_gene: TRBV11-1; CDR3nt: TGTGCCAGCAGGAAGGGTCAGCGGATTGATGAGCAGTTCTTC; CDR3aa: CASRKGQRIDEQFF
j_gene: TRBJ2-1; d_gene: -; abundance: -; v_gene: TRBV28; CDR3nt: TGTGCCAGCTTCCATTCCGGTGAGCAGTTCTTC; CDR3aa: CASFHSGEQFF